These T cell receptor beta chains were read from a single sample in a study of cytomegalovirus exposure and HLA in healthy donors. Clones were sequenced by immunoSEQ multiplex PCR, and TCRdb holds only the in-frame ones, with some missing. The sample holds 95,000 to 100,000 clones, roughly four fifths seen once. Sequencing was done on a sample of PBMCs. These receptors originate from a woman aged 55-70 years in good health and CMV-seropositive. The conserved cysteine and the conserved F or W are not part of the CDR3 here. The order of the fields is CDR3 length, V gene, CDR3 protein.

len: 11; v_gene: TRBV29-1; CDR3aa: SVALGPNGPQH
len: 12; v_gene: TRBV18; CDR3aa: ASSPTGANQPQH
len: 11; v_gene: TRBV25-1; CDR3aa: ASSDIPGGGYT
len: 12; v_gene: TRBV5-5; CDR3aa: ASSPSGGGREGY
len: 13; v_gene: TRBV30; CDR3aa: AWSPLFNRDNEQF
len: 13; v_gene: TRBV2; CDR3aa: ASTIQGARGKPQH
len: 12; v_gene: TRBV10-3; CDR3aa: AISESPGNTEAF
len: 10; v_gene: TRBV29-1; CDR3aa: SATPNTDTQY
len: 12; v_gene: TRBV28; CDR3aa: ASSFVTGVETQY
len: 13; v_gene: TRBV18; CDR3aa: ASSPGTGGSQPQH
len: 15; v_gene: TRBV6-1; CDR3aa: ASREGLLAGMGETQY
len: 12; v_gene: TRBV6-1; CDR3aa: ASSEETGTGGYT
len: 15; v_gene: TRBV11-2; CDR3aa: ASSLDRGGRAYNEQF
len: 11; v_gene: TRBV2; CDR3aa: AGGETGGNEQF
len: 13; v_gene: TRBV14; CDR3aa: ASSPKYGTLYGYT
len: 12; v_gene: TRBV7-9; CDR3aa: ASSLASGRETQY
len: 10; v_gene: TRBV10-3; CDR3aa: AISELGDGYT
len: 11; v_gene: TRBV6-5; CDR3aa: ASFPGQGNEQF
len: 12; v_gene: TRBV5-4; CDR3aa: ASSIGTRKETQY
len: 12; v_gene: TRBV2; CDR3aa: ASRDTGWAGELF
len: 14; v_gene: TRBV27; CDR3aa: ASTGPRDRGDQPQH
len: 11; v_gene: TRBV7-9; CDR3aa: ASSFNRQETQY
len: 14; v_gene: TRBV5-4; CDR3aa: ASSGGQGSPDGTQY
len: 12; v_gene: TRBV4-1; CDR3aa: ASSSQGARYEQY
len: 13; v_gene: TRBV11-2; CDR3aa: ASSPGQGAGNTIY
len: 14; v_gene: TRBV7-9; CDR3aa: SSSHPLEGEYYGYT
len: 13; v_gene: TRBV30; CDR3aa: AWSVLSSSYNEQF
len: 14; v_gene: TRBV4-1; CDR3aa: ASSQFESISGNTIY
len: 10; v_gene: TRBV7-3; CDR3aa: ASSLNGETQY
len: 15; v_gene: TRBV9; CDR3aa: ASSPHPPGQGTYEQY